These T cell receptor beta chains were read from a single sample in a study of a mutant IDH1 vaccine in newly diagnosed glioma. The repertoire was sequenced with immunoSEQ multiplex PCR; TCRdb's copy has only in-frame clones and lacks some. The sample consists of tens of thousands of clones, approximately 92% of them appearing once. The sample consisted of PBMCs, taken from a glioma patient treated with radiotherapy, temozolomide or both. These receptors originate from a man aged 45-65 years with glioma. CDR3s leave out the opening cysteine and the closing phenylalanine or tryptophan. The size field is filled for only some rows; it gives once, few, many or a size class.

CDR3: ASSRKGSTDTQY
V: TRBV5-1
size: .
J: TRBJ2-3

CDR3: ASNPRGSGNTIY
V: TRBV6-1
size: few
J: TRBJ1-3

CDR3: ARDTYYGYT
V: TRBV27
size: .
J: TRBJ1-2

CDR3: ASSPRTENYGYT
V: TRBV18
size: .
J: TRBJ1-2

CDR3: ASSQASTQGANEKLF
V: TRBV4-2
size: .
J: TRBJ1-4

CDR3: ASSYNNRANTEAF
V: TRBV6-5
size: .
J: TRBJ1-1

CDR3: ASSLLRESTGELF
V: TRBV27
size: .
J: TRBJ2-2

CDR3: ASSPVLDYGYT
V: TRBV7-2
size: .
J: TRBJ1-2

CDR3: ASSFYLSGEIYAGELF
V: TRBV7-8
size: once
J: TRBJ2-2

CDR3: TSSQGGLAGGPSQY
V: TRBV1
size: once
J: TRBJ2-5

CDR3: ASSSQREAYEQY
V: TRBV6-6
size: .
J: TRBJ2-7

CDR3: ASSLGKYSNQPQH
V: TRBV5-8
size: .
J: TRBJ1-5

CDR3: ASSILQSNQPQH
V: TRBV19
size: .
J: TRBJ1-5

CDR3: ASSFAGGNTEAF
V: TRBV27
size: .
J: TRBJ1-1

CDR3: ASSVAGGAGRSTEAF
V: TRBV9
size: .
J: TRBJ1-1

CDR3: ASSLKSASGGWGETQY
V: TRBV5-1
size: .
J: TRBJ2-5

CDR3: ASSFSGAKETQY
V: TRBV7-9
size: .
J: TRBJ2-5

CDR3: ASSQDEMGWGGEQY
V: TRBV4-2
size: .
J: TRBJ2-7

CDR3: ASSLALASTDTQY
V: TRBV5-4
size: .
J: TRBJ2-3

CDR3: ASSLGTSGRYTGELF
V: TRBV7-8
size: .
J: TRBJ2-2

CDR3: ASRAPGQGPYEQY
V: TRBV7-9
size: once
J: TRBJ2-7

CDR3: ASSFFQGMHEAF
V: TRBV27
size: .
J: TRBJ1-1

CDR3: ASSTDPSYEQY
V: TRBV7-2
size: .
J: TRBJ2-7

CDR3: ATNGRDEQF
V: TRBV6-5
size: .
J: TRBJ2-1

CDR3: ASSTTDTQY
V: TRBV19
size: .
J: TRBJ2-3

CDR3: ASSRLAGVTTGELF
V: TRBV5-1
size: .
J: TRBJ2-2

CDR3: ASSLPGGSYEQY
V: TRBV5-1
size: .
J: TRBJ2-7

CDR3: TSSSGLGRGWHDNEQF
V: TRBV1
size: .
J: TRBJ2-1

CDR3: ASSQNPPSYNEQF
V: TRBV4-2
size: .
J: TRBJ2-1

CDR3: ASSVTGANYGYT
V: TRBV19
size: .
J: TRBJ1-2

CDR3: ASGGPGRGNEQF
V: TRBV5-1
size: .
J: TRBJ2-1

CDR3: ASSYRTATNEKLF
V: TRBV2
size: .
J: TRBJ1-4

CDR3: AWRPTGPETQY
V: TRBV30
size: once
J: TRBJ2-5

CDR3: ASSEDGGPSSGANVLT
V: TRBV2
size: .
J: TRBJ2-6

CDR3: ASSQRRGYEQY
V: TRBV7-2
size: .
J: TRBJ2-7

CDR3: ASSQNSGTGASSNKGSGGYT
V: TRBV4-1
size: .
J: TRBJ1-2

CDR3: ASHGGTFYEQY
V: TRBV5-8
size: .
J: TRBJ2-7

CDR3: AWSPLTAGSAQY
V: TRBV30
size: .
J: TRBJ2-5

CDR3: ASSPRRDRGFNEQF
V: TRBV5-5
size: once
J: TRBJ2-1

CDR3: ASSLAFTSGRGSGIQY
V: TRBV7-2
size: .
J: TRBJ2-4